The entry below describes one TCR beta chain. CDR1 is MNHNS and CDR2 is SASEGT in the germline V gene. CDR3 length equals 15 residues. V was clipped by 2 bases and J by 5 bases; unmatched bases: 3. The entry originates in a study of blood T cell repertoires in COVID-19. The overall study: Samples representing acute and convalescent COVID-19 were sourced from the United States, Italy and Spain. In each case, the material was cDNA or gDNA derived from T cells, B-cell-depleted T cells, or PBMCs.

Original analysis: Amplification from reference gene primers served as the basis for estimated nucleated cell counts. Generated by immunoSEQ multiplex PCR, the TCRdb table keeps only in-frame clones and is missing some. The V and J calls and clone size were taken over from that table, and D and trimming were inferred from the DNA. The sample has some 250,000 clones; 70% to 80% are singletons. The rearrangement uses TRBV6-1 and TRBJ2-5; 12 bases align to TRBD2. The origin of this receptor is a woman of 80 years or more with acute or convalescent COVID-19. The sequencing sample was made of peripheral blood. The CDR3 DNA is TGTGCCAGCAGTGAACTAGCGGGGGGGCGGGAGACCCAGTACTTC. Its translation is CASSELAGGRETQYF.